This T cell receptor (beta chain) originates from a study of T cells after yellow fever vaccination. This clonotype was counted a few times. The target antigen is unknown. TCRdb reprocessed the 5' RACE reads via MiXCR and lists one record per CDR3 protein. Of 200,000 to 300,000 distinct CDR3 sequences detected, 10% to 15% appear once; the ten largest clones hold approximately 0.49%. Study-wide results and caveats: FACS-sorted repertoires might harbor abundant contaminating clonotypes from the bulk population. A weaker but faster secondary response was observed, peaking on day 5 versus 15.

The CDR3 spans 15 residues. Per germline, CDR1 SGHRS and CDR2 YFSETQ. V shed 5 bases and J 4 bases; nucleotides not matched to a gene: 4. Sample: CD4+ T cells sorted from PBMCs, taken 45 days after the yellow fever booster vaccination. The source is a man aged 25 to 40 who received the YFV17D yellow fever vaccine. This sequence joins TRBV5-1 and TRBJ2-1; 12 bases are shared with TRBD2. The CDR3 sequence is CASSWTSGVYNEQFF. Written as DNA, the CDR3 is TGCGCCAGCAGTTGGACTAGCGGGGTATACAATGAGCAGTTCTTC.